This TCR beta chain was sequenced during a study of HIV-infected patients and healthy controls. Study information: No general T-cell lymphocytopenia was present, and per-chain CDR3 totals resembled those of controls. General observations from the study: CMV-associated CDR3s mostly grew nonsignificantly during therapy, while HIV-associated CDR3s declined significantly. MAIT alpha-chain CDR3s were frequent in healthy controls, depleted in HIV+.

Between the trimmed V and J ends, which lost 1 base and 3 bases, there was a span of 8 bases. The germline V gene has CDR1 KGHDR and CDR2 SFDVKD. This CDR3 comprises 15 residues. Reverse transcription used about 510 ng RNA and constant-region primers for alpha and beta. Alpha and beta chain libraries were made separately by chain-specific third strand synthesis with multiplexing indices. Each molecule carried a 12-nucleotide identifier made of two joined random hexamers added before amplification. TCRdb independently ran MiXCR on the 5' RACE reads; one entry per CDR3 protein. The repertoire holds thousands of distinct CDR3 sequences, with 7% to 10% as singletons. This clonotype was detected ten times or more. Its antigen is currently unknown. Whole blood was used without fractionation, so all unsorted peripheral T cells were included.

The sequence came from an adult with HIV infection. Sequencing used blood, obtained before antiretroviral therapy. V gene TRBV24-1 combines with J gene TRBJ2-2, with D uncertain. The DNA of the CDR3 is TGTGCCACCAGTGATTTCCGGCAATACACCGGGGAGCTGTTTTTT. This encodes CATSDFRQYTGELFF.